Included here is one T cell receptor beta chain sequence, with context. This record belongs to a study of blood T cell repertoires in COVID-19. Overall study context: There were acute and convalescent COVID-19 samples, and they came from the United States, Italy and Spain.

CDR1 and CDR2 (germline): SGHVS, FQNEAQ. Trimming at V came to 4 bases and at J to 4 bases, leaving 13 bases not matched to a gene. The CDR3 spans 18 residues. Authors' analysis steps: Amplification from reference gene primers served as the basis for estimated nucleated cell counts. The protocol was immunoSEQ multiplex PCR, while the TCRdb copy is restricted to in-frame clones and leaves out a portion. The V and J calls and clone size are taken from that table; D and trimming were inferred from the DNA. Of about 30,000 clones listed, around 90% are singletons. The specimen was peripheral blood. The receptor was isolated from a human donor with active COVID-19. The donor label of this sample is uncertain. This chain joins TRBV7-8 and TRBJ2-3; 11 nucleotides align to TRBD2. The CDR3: CASSSTVPSGRMADTQYF. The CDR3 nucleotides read TGTGCCAGCAGCTCAACGGTGCCTAGCGGGAGGATGGCAGATACGCAGTATTTT.